One and the same sample provided the 25 T cell receptor beta chains below, sequenced in a study of blood T cells in healthy people across ages (dated by TCRdb to the mid-2010s). Library generation was performed with 5' RACE. The sample was run on an Illumina HiSeq 2500. A second 7 to 11 cycle PCR used a sample-barcoded 5' primer and a J-beta primer mix. The public reads were reanalyzed by TCRdb: fastp trimming at Q25, MiXCR alignment, in-frame beta chains only. Duplicate CDR3 protein sequences are folded into a single record with the most common DNA and genes. This sample lists about a million distinct CDR3 sequences; more than 30% were detected once. About an eighth of the sample is taken by the ten largest. The sample consisted of blood. The receptor source for this set is a man between 18 and 29 years old in good health.

J is TRBJ2-5 and V is TRBV12-3 or TRBV12-4, with 8 bases identical to TRBD2. The CDR3 is 15 residues long. J was trimmed by 9 bases and V by 5 bases; bases with no gene match: 14. The CDR3 region is CASSPGTRGSWAQYF. The CDR3 nucleotides are TGTGCCAGCAGTCCCGGGACTAGGGGTTCGTGGGCCCAGTACTTC.

The J gene is TRBJ2-3, the V gene TRBV20-1, with D uncertain. The CDR3 spans 15 residues. V was pared by 4 bases and J by 0 bases, with 14 bases between. Germline CDR1 and CDR2: DFQATT and SNEGSKA (reference sequence). CDR3 bases: TGCAGTGCTAACCCCAGGCATCCTAGCACAGATACGCAGTATTTT. Protein product: CSANPRHPSTDTQYF.

This clonotype was found a few times. The rearrangement links TRBV7-9 to TRBJ1-4; D remains unclear. The CDR3 runs 15 residues. Trimming removed 5 bases at V and 3 bases at J, with 13 bases between. Germline CDR1 and CDR2: SEHNR and FQNEAQ (reference sequence). CDR3 bases: TGTGCCAGCAGCCCGGATGTGCTTTCTAATGAAAAACTGTTTTTT. It is translated as CASSPDVLSNEKLFF.

This clonotype was seen ten or more times. V usage is TRBV12-3 or TRBV12-4 and J usage is TRBJ2-7; unclear D gene. The V and J ends lost 3 bases and 2 bases respectively, with 5 bases between them. The CDR3 contains 12 residues. CDR3 protein: CASSFVAYEQYF. The CDR3 nucleotides are TGTGCCAGCAGTTTCGTCGCCTACGAGCAGTACTTC.

This clonotype turned up a few times. The V gene is TRBV5-1, the J gene TRBJ1-6, with D possibly matching TRBD1 (6 bases). V dropped 3 bases and J dropped 6 bases, with 16 bases sitting between them. CDR1 and CDR2 (germline): SGHRS, YFSETQ. CDR3 length: 16 amino acids. The CDR3: CASSWGADSFNSPLHF. The CDR3 DNA reads as TGCGCCAGCAGCTGGGGCGCGGACAGCTTTAATTCACCCCTCCACTTT.

V and J are TRBV7-2 and TRBJ2-3, with 12 nucleotides matching TRBD2. Germline CDR1 and CDR2: SGHTA and FQGNSA. The J segment lost 2 bases and the V segment lost 1 base, leaving 7 bases of the junction unmatched. This CDR3 comprises 18 residues. The CDR3 protein is CASSLVGGLAGNTDTQYF. CDR3 DNA sequence: TGTGCCAGCAGCTTAGTAGGAGGACTAGCGGGGAACACAGATACGCAGTATTTT.

On this clonotype itself: Its ends do not fully match the called genes, so a read error is possible. The CDR3 reads CASSLRGIVRGSIDTQYF. The DNA of the CDR3 is TGTGCCAGCAGCTTAAGGGGGATTGTGCGGGGGAGCATAGATACGCAGTATTTT. The chain combines TRBV7-8 with TRBJ2-3; weak D call: TRBD2 (7 bases). This CDR3 is built from 18 residues. From germline, CDR1 is SGHVS and CDR2 FQNEAQ.

This chain joins TRBV7-3 and TRBJ2-7; 7 nucleotides match TRBD2. The CDR3 contains 15 residues. J was trimmed by 7 bases and V by 1 base; bases with no gene match: 10. Germline V gene lookup returns CDR1 SGHTA and CDR2 FQGTGA. The CDR3 spells CASSLRGTSAEEQYF. The CDR3 DNA sequence: TGTGCCAGCAGCTTAAGGGGAACTAGCGCGGAAGAGCAGTACTTC. The complete variable domain, with remaining parts taken from reference TRBV7-3 and TRBJ2-7, reads GAGVSQTPSNKVTEKGKYVELRCDPISGHTALYWYRQSLGQGPEFLIYFQGTGAADDSGLPNDRFFAVRPEGSVSTLKIQRTERGDSAVYLCASSLRGTSAEEQYFGPGTRLTVT.

The J gene is TRBJ1-2, the V gene TRBV7-2, with TRBD1 as a possible D gene (5 bases). The CDR3 has 15 residues. V was cut by 3 bases and J by 2 bases, with 13 bases left in between. Germline assignment: CDR1 SGHTA and CDR2 FQGNSA. CDR3 loop: CASSFKGTPNYGYTF. The DNA for the CDR3 is TGTGCCAGCAGCTTTAAAGGGACGCCGAACTATGGCTACACCTTC.

This clonotype was detected a few times. This chain joins TRBV4-3 and TRBJ2-1; a weak D match, TRBD1 (6 bases). Deletions cut 0 bases from V and 7 bases from J, with 16 bases between. The length of the CDR3 is 16 residues. Germline CDR1 reads LGHNA; CDR2 reads YSLEER. CDR3 residues: CASSQDLRQGFNEQFF. Written as DNA, the CDR3 is TGCGCCAGCAGCCAAGATCTGCGTCAGGGGTTTAATGAGCAGTTCTTC.

The V gene is TRBV20-1, the J gene TRBJ2-1; D is uncertain. The CDR3 contains 13 residues. The germline CDR1 and CDR2 sequences are DFQATT and SNEGSKA (reference sequence). Trimming took 1 base from V and 0 from J, leaving 4 bases between them. The CDR3 loop reads CSARGVSYNEQFF. As DNA, the CDR3 is TGCAGTGCTAGAGGGGTCTCCTACAATGAGCAGTTCTTC.

Many counts were recorded for this clonotype. The chain joins TRBV4-3 to TRBJ2-7, with 8 bases aligning to TRBD1. CDR3 length: 13 amino acids. J was trimmed by 7 bases and V by 1 base; bases with no gene match: 3. In germline, CDR1 is LGHNA, CDR2 YSLEER. DNA of the CDR3: TGCGCCAGCAGCCAAGGGACAGGGAGAGAGCAGTACTTC. Its protein is CASSQGTGREQYF.

This clonotype was observed a few times. This CDR3 is CASTSYDRAGTDTQYF. The DNA of the CDR3 is TGTGCCAGCACCTCATATGACAGGGCGGGCACAGATACGCAGTATTTT. The V and J genes are TRBV27 and TRBJ2-3, with TRBD1 matching over 7 bases. Germline trimming cut 7 bases from V and 1 base from J; bases unmatched to any gene: 11. The germline V gene has CDR1 MNHEY and CDR2 SMNVEV (reference sequence). The CDR3 is made up of 16 amino acids.

This clonotype was observed a handful of times. The chain combines TRBV12-3 or TRBV12-4 with TRBJ2-3; D unresolved. The CDR3 runs 11 residues. Trimming left V 10 bases short and J 3 bases short, with 8 bases between. The CDR3 sequence is CAITQTDTQYF. The CDR3 region has the DNA TGTGCCATTACTCAGACAGATACGCAGTATTTT.

There are a few counts of this clonotype. V usage is TRBV12-3 or TRBV12-4 and J usage is TRBJ1-2; 9 nucleotides agree with TRBD1. With 6 bases clipped from V and 2 bases from J, the junction kept 7 bases outside the gene matches. The CDR3 has 15 residues. The CDR3 DNA reads as TGTGCCAGCAGCCGGACAGGGGTCCAGAACTATGGCTACACCTTC. Translation gives CASSRTGVQNYGYTF.

V usage is TRBV12-3 or TRBV12-4 and J usage is TRBJ2-2; no reliable D call. The CDR3 consists of 13 residues. Trimming removed 8 bases at V and 1 base at J, with 8 bases between. The CDR3 spells CASRTLNTGELFF. The CDR3 nucleotides are TGTGCCAGCCGGACCCTGAACACCGGGGAGCTGTTTTTT.

The chain is built from TRBV4-2 and TRBJ1-1; TRBD1 agrees at 7 bases. The CDR3 is 15 amino acids. The V gene's germline CDR1 is LGHNA and CDR2 YNFKEQ. V shed 11 bases, J shed 4 bases, and the junction held 16 bases outside the gene matches. The CDR3 is CAAQGEVQGFTEAFF. The CDR3 nucleotides read TGTGCCGCTCAGGGGGAGGTCCAAGGTTTCACTGAAGCTTTCTTT.

The chain combines TRBV7-2 with TRBJ2-3, with D possibly being TRBD1 or TRBD2 (5 bases each). The CDR3 is 14 residues long. V lost 2 bases and J 4 bases, leaving 10 bases between the germline ends. Germline CDR1 is SGHTA and CDR2 is FQGNSA. The CDR3 here is CASSLWQGADTQYF. In DNA, the CDR3 is TGTGCCAGCAGCTTATGGCAGGGAGCAGATACGCAGTATTTT. Drawing the rest from reference TRBV7-2 and TRBJ2-3, the complete variable domain is GAGVSQSPSNKVTEKGKDVELRCDPISGHTALYWYRQSLGQGLEFLIYFQGNSAPDKSGLPSDRFSAERTGGSVSTLTIQRTQQEDSAVYLCASSLWQGADTQYFGPGTRLTVL.

The chain recombines TRBV29-1 with TRBJ2-1; tentatively, D is TRBD2 (7 bases). The ends were cut back, 6 bases at V and 5 bases at J, with 17 bases in the middle. CDR1 SQVTM and CDR2 ANQGSEA come from the germline V gene. The CDR3 contains 14 residues. Here the CDR3 DNA reads TGCAGCGTCCTAGGGGGGGTCGGCCACAATGAGCAGTTCTTC. This translates into CSVLGGVGHNEQFF.

This chain links TRBV7-6 with TRBJ2-2; TRBD2 is a possible D gene (5 bases). V dropped 1 base and J dropped 8 bases, with 11 bases sitting between them. Germline V CDR1 and CDR2: SGHVS, FNYEAQ. This CDR3 is 14 amino acids long. CDR3 protein: CASSLEAGRGELFF. The CDR3, as DNA: TGTGCCAGCAGCTTAGAGGCGGGCCGGGGGGAGCTGTTTTTT. Variable domain in full (rest from reference TRBV7-6 and TRBJ2-2): GAGVSQSPRYKVTKRGQDVALRCDPISGHVSLYWYRQALGQGPEFLTYFNYEAQQDKSGLPNDRFSAERPEGSISTLTIQRTEQRDSAMYRCASSLEAGRGELFFGEGSRLTVL.

This chain links TRBV6-5 with TRBJ1-5; TRBD1 agrees at 7 bases. CDR1 MNHEY and CDR2 SVGAGI come from the germline V gene. The CDR3 extends over 15 amino acids. V was clipped by 5 bases and J by 5 bases; unmatched bases: 9. CDR3 protein: CASSRQGGNDQPQHF. The CDR3 DNA follows: TGTGCCAGCAGTCGACAGGGAGGGAACGATCAGCCCCAGCATTTT.

The sample holds a few counts of this clonotype. Germline is not matched at one junction end, which may reflect a read error. The chain carries TRBV27 and TRBJ1-6; D unclear. CDR1 and CDR2 from the germline V gene are MNHEY and SMNVEV (reference sequence). The CDR3 extends over 15 amino acids. DNA of the CDR3: TGTGCCAGCAGTACCACCGCGCTGAGTAATTCACCCCCCCACTTT. Its protein product is CASSTTALSNSPPHF.

This clonotype was seen more than once but under ten times. This chain links TRBV20-1 with TRBJ1-5; unclear D gene. This CDR3 contains 15 residues. The germline V gene has CDR1 DFQATT and CDR2 SNEGSKA (reference sequence). Between the trimmed V and J ends, which lost 0 bases and 1 base, there was a span of 10 bases. CDR3 in DNA: TGCAGTGCTAGAGAGGGCTCCAGAAGCAATCAGCCCCAGCATTTT. It yields the protein CSAREGSRSNQPQHF.

This chain connects TRBV2 to TRBJ2-3; 10 positions match TRBD2. J gave up 0 bases and V 7 bases, and 4 bases lay outside the gene matches. The germline V gene has CDR1 SNHLY and CDR2 FYNNEI. CDR3 size: 15 residues. The CDR3 DNA reads TGTGCCAGCATTCTTAGCGGGGGGAGCACAGATACGCAGTATTTT. Amino acids: CASILSGGSTDTQYF.

This sequence joins TRBV7-2 and TRBJ2-7; 10 bases fit TRBD2. Germline values: CDR1 SGHTA, CDR2 FQGNSA. The CDR3 runs 15 residues. J lost 0 bases, V lost 3 bases, and 2 bases had no gene match. CDR3 in DNA: TGTGCCAGCAGCTTCCTAGCGGGGGACTCCTACGAGCAGTACTTC. It yields the protein CASSFLAGDSYEQYF.